This section outlines one T cell receptor (beta chain) sequence together with its context. Participant reports of clinical history set cohort assignment. These data belong to a study of blood T cell repertoires in COVID-19. Study information: Some COVID-19 samples were acute and others convalescent; all came from the United States, Italy and Spain. Nucleic acid was either cDNA or gDNA, and it came from T cells, B-cell-depleted T cells, or PBMCs.

The CDR3 covers 12 residues. CDR1 is MDHEN and CDR2 is SYDVKM in the germline V gene. The V and J ends lost 4 bases and 5 bases respectively, with 8 bases between them. Study processing details: Amplification with reference gene primers provided the estimates of nucleated cell counts. Measured with immunoSEQ multiplex PCR; TCRdb has only the in-frame clones, and not every one. Clone size and V and J calls were adopted from that table, with D and trimming inferred from the DNA. The table has a few hundred thousand clones, roughly 84% seen once. V usage is TRBV28 and J usage is TRBJ2-5; D ambiguous. This receptor was identified in a woman in her forties or fifties who had been exposed to COVID-19. Sequences were obtained from PBMCs or T cells enriched from blood (not recorded which). The CDR3, as DNA: TGTGCCAGCAGTTACCAGTCGGAGACCCAGTACTTC. Its protein is CASSYQSETQYF.